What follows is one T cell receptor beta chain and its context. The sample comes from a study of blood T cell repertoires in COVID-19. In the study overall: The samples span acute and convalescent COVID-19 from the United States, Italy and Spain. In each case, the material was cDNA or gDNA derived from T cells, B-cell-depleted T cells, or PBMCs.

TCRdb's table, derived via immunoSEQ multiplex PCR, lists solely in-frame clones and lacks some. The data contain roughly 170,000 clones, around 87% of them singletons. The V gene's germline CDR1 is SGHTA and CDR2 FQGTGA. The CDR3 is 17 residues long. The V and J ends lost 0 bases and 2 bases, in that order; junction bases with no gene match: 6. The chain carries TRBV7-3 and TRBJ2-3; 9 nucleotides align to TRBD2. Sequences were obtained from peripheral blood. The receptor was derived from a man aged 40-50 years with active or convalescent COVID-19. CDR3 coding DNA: TGTGCCAGCAGCTTAACGGGTAGCGGGGGATCCACAGATACGCAGTATTTT. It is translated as CASSLTGSGGSTDTQYF.